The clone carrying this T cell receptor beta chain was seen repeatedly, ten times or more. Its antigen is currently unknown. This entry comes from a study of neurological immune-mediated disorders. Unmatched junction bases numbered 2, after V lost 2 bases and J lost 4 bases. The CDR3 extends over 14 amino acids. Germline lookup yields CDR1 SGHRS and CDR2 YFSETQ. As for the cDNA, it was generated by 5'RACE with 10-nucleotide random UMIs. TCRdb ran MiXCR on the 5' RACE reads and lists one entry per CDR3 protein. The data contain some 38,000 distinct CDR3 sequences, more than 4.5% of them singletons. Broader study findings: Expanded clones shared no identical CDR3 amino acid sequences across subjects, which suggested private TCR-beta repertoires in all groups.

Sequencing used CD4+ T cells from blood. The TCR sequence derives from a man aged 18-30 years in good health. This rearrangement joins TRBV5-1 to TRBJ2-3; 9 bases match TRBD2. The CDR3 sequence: CASSFRLAADTQYF. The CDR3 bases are TGCGCCAGCAGCTTTAGACTAGCGGCAGATACGCAGTATTTT.